The 25 T cell receptor beta chains below all came from one sample that was sequenced in a study of T-cell memory formation after mild COVID-19. TCRdb processed the 5' RACE reads anew with MiXCR; each CDR3 protein has one entry. This repertoire shows around 310,000 distinct CDR3 sequences, roughly 19% found once; its top ten account for around a fifth. The material sequenced was PBMCs or a T cell subset sorted from them (not recorded which). The source of these receptors is a man aged 18 to 29 who had mild COVID-19 (a few samples of this study predate the infection). Cell type and time point are not known.

The CDR3 here is CASSLPGTNTEAFF. The CDR3 region has the DNA TGTGCCAGCAGCTTGCCAGGGACGAACACTGAAGCTTTCTTT. The chain recombines TRBV5-5 with TRBJ1-1; possible D gene TRBD1, 5 bases. Trimming removed 1 base from V and 1 base from J, with 8 bases in between. The CDR3 has 14 amino acids. Germline values: CDR1 SGHKS, CDR2 YYEKEE (reference sequence). Using reference TRBV5-5 and TRBJ1-1 for the parts outside the CDR3, the full variable domain is DAGVTQSPTHLIKTRGQQVTLRCSPISGHKSVSWYQQVLGQGPQFIFQYYEKEERGRGNFPDRFSARQFPNYSSELNVNALLLGDSALYLCASSLPGTNTEAFFGQGTRLTVV.

This clonotype was observed at least ten times. The chain is built from TRBV10-3 and TRBJ2-1, with TRBD2 identical over 9 bases. The junction had 5 bases not matched to a gene; V was cut back by 2 bases and J by 6 bases. Germline loops: CDR1 ENHRY, CDR2 SYGVKD. There are 15 residues in the CDR3. CDR3 sequence (DNA): TGTGCCATCAGTGAGCAAGCGGGGGGCAGCAATGAGCAGTTCTTC. The encoded protein is CAISEQAGGSNEQFF.

The J gene is TRBJ2-1, the V gene TRBV20-1; 7 nucleotides agree with TRBD2. V trimming: 5 bases; J trimming: 5 bases; junction bases outside the gene matches: 9. This CDR3 has 14 amino acids. The germline V gene has CDR1 DFQATT and CDR2 SNEGSKA (reference sequence). The CDR3 protein is CSASLAERDNEQFF. The CDR3 DNA reads TGCAGTGCTTCCCTAGCGGAGAGAGACAATGAGCAGTTCTTC.

This clonotype has at least ten counts. V and J are TRBV10-3 and TRBJ2-3; D possibly corresponds to TRBD2 (5 bases). This CDR3 region has 13 residues. V lost 6 bases to trimming and J lost 6 bases, with 13 bases between them. CDR1 and CDR2 (germline): ENHRY, SYGVKD. This CDR3 reads CAISTGSFDTQYF. Here the CDR3 DNA reads TGTGCCATCAGCACGGGGAGCTTTGATACGCAGTATTTT.

The chain combines TRBV12-3 or TRBV12-4 with TRBJ1-2; 9 positions match TRBD1. V lost 5 bases and J lost 4; bases outside the gene matches: 5. This CDR3 contains 14 residues. CDR3: CASSPLGQGYGYTF. CDR3 DNA: TGTGCCAGCAGTCCGTTGGGACAGGGCTATGGCTACACCTTC.

This sequence joins TRBV29-1 and TRBJ2-5; 11 bases agree with TRBD2. With 8 bases clipped from V and 1 base from J, the junction kept 6 bases outside the gene matches. Germline V lookup: CDR1 SQVTM, CDR2 ANQGSEA. The CDR3 consists of 14 residues. CDR3 region: CSTPSGGLQETQYF. CDR3 coding DNA: TGCAGCACCCCTAGCGGGGGGCTCCAAGAGACCCAGTACTTC.

This clonotype was observed a few times. The rearrangement uses TRBV29-1 and TRBJ2-7, with D unresolved. V lost 4 bases and J lost 6, with 10 bases in between. CDR3 size: 11 residues. Germline values: CDR1 SQVTM, CDR2 ANQGSEA. CDR3 sequence reads: CSVGVTAEQYF. The CDR3 nucleotides are TGCAGCGTTGGTGTCACCGCCGAGCAGTACTTC.

The rearrangement joins TRBV20-1 to TRBJ1-5, with a tentative D call TRBD1 (5 bases). From germline, CDR1 is DFQATT and CDR2 SNEGSKA (reference sequence). The CDR3 spans 15 residues. Trimming removed 0 bases at V and 1 base at J, with 10 bases between. The DNA of the CDR3 is TGCAGTGCTAGAGATCCGGGGCAGAGCAATCAGCCCCAGCATTTT. Amino acid sequence: CSARDPGQSNQPQHF.

CDR3 amino acids: CASSQAGQGVGYNSPLHF. In DNA, the CDR3 is TGCGCCAGCAGCCAAGCGGGACAAGGGGTGGGCTATAATTCACCCCTCCACTTT. V gene TRBV4-3 combines with J gene TRBJ1-6; perhaps TRBD1 as D (6 bases). Germline V gene lookup returns CDR1 LGHNA and CDR2 YSLEER. The CDR3 length is 18 residues. Deletions cut 1 base from V and 3 bases from J, with 16 bases between.

In its sample, this clonotype was seen a few times. The chain couples TRBV28 to TRBJ2-1; possible D gene TRBD1, 5 bases. From germline, CDR1 is MDHEN and CDR2 SYDVKM. Deletions cut 5 bases from V and 2 bases from J, with 13 bases between. The CDR3 is 15 residues long. CDR3 region: CASSELTGPYNEQFF. In nucleotides, the CDR3 is TGTGCCAGCAGTGAGTTAACAGGACCCTACAATGAGCAGTTCTTC.

This chain connects TRBV7-9 to TRBJ1-1, with D perhaps TRBD1 (6 bases). Germline V gives CDR1 SEHNR, CDR2 FQNEAQ (reference sequence). V was shortened by 4 bases and J by 11 bases, with 17 bases between the two germline ends. The CDR3 length is 13 residues. The CDR3 sequence is CASSSPFMTGAFF. As DNA, the CDR3 is TGTGCCAGCAGCTCTCCCTTTATGACAGGTGCTTTCTTT.

In its sample, this clonotype was seen a few times. The chain couples TRBV5-1 to TRBJ2-1; D assignment may be TRBD1 or TRBD2 (7 bases each). This CDR3 region has 20 residues. With 4 bases removed from V and 6 bases from J, the gap between germline ends came to 32 bases. CDR1 and CDR2 from the germline V gene are SGHRS and YFSETQ. Here the CDR3 reads CASSATRGGFPRVWVNEQFF. CDR3 bases: TGCGCCAGCAGCGCTACCAGGGGGGGGTTTCCCCGCGTCTGGGTCAATGAGCAGTTCTTC.

This clonotype was seen only a few times. V is TRBV12-3 or TRBV12-4 and J is TRBJ1-4; 8 nucleotides agree with TRBD1. V was clipped by 6 bases and J by 4 bases; unmatched bases: 7. The CDR3 length is 15 residues. CDR3 DNA sequence: TGTGCCAGCAGGGGGATCGACAGGGGTAATGAAAAACTGTTTTTT. This translates into CASRGIDRGNEKLFF.

The chain uses TRBV6-2 or TRBV6-3 and TRBJ1-1, with D hard to call. From germline, CDR1 is MNHEY and CDR2 SVGEGT. The CDR3 length is 11 residues. V gave up 7 bases and J gave up 10 bases, with 13 bases separating them. The CDR3 sequence is CASTYPGGAFF. DNA of the CDR3: TGTGCCAGCACCTACCCCGGCGGAGCTTTCTTT.

In its sample, this clonotype was seen a few times. J is TRBJ1-2 and V is TRBV28, with D tentatively TRBD1 (6 bases). With 8 bases removed from V and 4 bases from J, the gap between germline ends came to 20 bases. The CDR3 has 15 residues. Germline CDR1 is MDHEN and CDR2 is SYDVKM. The CDR3 loop reads CASANPPQGGYGYTF. In DNA form, the CDR3 reads TGTGCCAGCGCAAACCCCCCACAGGGTGGCTATGGCTACACCTTC.

The J gene is TRBJ2-6, the V gene TRBV5-1, with TRBD1 matching 12 bases. The CDR3 sequence is 17 residues long. Germline CDR1 is SGHRS and CDR2 is YFSETQ. V gave up 4 bases and J gave up 3 bases; unmatched junction bases: 5. In nucleotides, the CDR3 is TGCGCCAGCAGCATGGGACAGGGGGCTCGTGGGGCCAACGTCCTGACTTTC. Translated: CASSMGQGARGANVLTF.

This clonotype was counted only a few times. This chain uses TRBV6-2 or TRBV6-3 with TRBJ2-7; D gene uncertain. The CDR3 is 13 amino acids. Per germline, CDR1 MNHEY and CDR2 SVGEGT. Trimming took off 4 bases at V and 3 bases at J, with 10 bases between the two ends. The chain's CDR3 is CASSFGRSYEQYF. In DNA form, the CDR3 reads TGTGCCAGCAGTTTCGGTCGGAGCTACGAGCAGTACTTC.

The chain recombines TRBV6-2 or TRBV6-3 with TRBJ1-1; unclear D gene. CDR1 and CDR2 from the germline V gene are MNHEY and SVGEGT. V lost 7 bases and J 5 bases, leaving 8 bases between the germline ends. CDR3 length: 11 residues. DNA of the CDR3: TGTGCCAGCACTACGTATACTGAAGCTTTCTTT. Translated, it gives CASTTYTEAFF.

The chain couples TRBV7-2 to TRBJ1-1; D unresolved. Germline-derived CDR1 and CDR2 are SGHTA and FQGNSA. V was clipped by 4 bases and J by 4 bases, with 13 bases between them. The CDR3 loop spans 14 amino acids. The CDR3 coding sequence is TGTGCCAGCAGCTACTCCGGCGAGGCCACTGAAGCTTTCTTT. Translation gives CASSYSGEATEAFF.

This clonotype has only a few counts. The chain joins TRBV4-3 to TRBJ2-4, with 8 bases matching TRBD1. Germline V CDR1 and CDR2: LGHNA, YSLEER. V lost 2 bases and J lost 9; bases outside the gene matches: 9. The CDR3 contains 15 residues. CDR3 DNA sequence: TGCGCCAGCAGCCAACCTACCGGGACAGGCAGCATTCAGTACTTC. It yields the protein CASSQPTGTGSIQYF.

This clonotype has more than one count but fewer than ten. J is TRBJ1-1 and V is TRBV10-2, with a weak D call TRBD1 (5 bases). Germline V gene data show CDR1 as WSHSY and CDR2 as SAAADI. Trimming cost V 5 bases and J 5 bases, with 15 bases left between them. There are 14 residues in the CDR3. The CDR3 loop is CASSPEGRETEAFF. In nucleotides, the CDR3 is TGCGCCAGCAGTCCGGAGGGGCGGGAGACTGAAGCTTTCTTT.

The V call is TRBV19, the J call TRBJ1-6; D call uncertain. Deletions cut 7 bases from V and 16 bases from J, with 17 bases between. CDR1 and CDR2 from the germline V gene are LNHDA and SQIVND (reference sequence). The CDR3 consists of 12 residues. The CDR3 nucleotides are TGTGCCAGTACCCGAGGTGCCGGGATTCTCCACTTT. Residues: CASTRGAGILHF.

The genes are TRBV20-1 and TRBJ1-4; D remains ambiguous. Trimming left V 1 base short and J 8 bases short, with 14 bases between. The CDR3 consists of 14 residues. CDR1 is DFQATT, CDR2 SNEGSKA, per germline (reference sequence). CDR3 in amino acids: CSARATGSYEKLFF. Here the CDR3 DNA reads TGCAGTGCTAGAGCTACGGGGAGCTACGAAAAACTGTTTTTT.

CDR3 coding DNA: TGTGCCAGCAGTCATCAGGGTACCCACGAGCAGTACGTC. Translation gives CASSHQGTHEQYV. The chain combines TRBV6-2 or TRBV6-3 with TRBJ2-7, with a weak D call TRBD1 (5 bases). Germline-derived CDR1 and CDR2 are MNHEY and SVGEGT. Trimming left V 5 bases short and J 5 bases short, with 13 bases between. CDR3 length: 13 amino acids.

There are a few counts of this clonotype. The gene calls are TRBV7-9 and TRBJ2-3; D is undetermined. The length of the CDR3 is 15 residues. V was pared by 5 bases and J by 5 bases, with 17 bases between. Germline V lookup: CDR1 SEHNR, CDR2 FQNEAQ (reference sequence). The CDR3 sequence: CASSVLPGPGDTQYF. The CDR3 bases are TGTGCCAGCAGCGTACTACCCGGGCCGGGAGATACGCAGTATTTT.